A selection of T cell receptor beta chains follows, all from one sample in a study of shared clonotypes between healthy human individuals. Assay: immunoSEQ multiplex PCR; the TCRdb copy retains only in-frame clones and omits some. The sample carries over a million clones, 75% to 85% recorded once. The sequenced sample consisted of memory CD4+ T cells from PBMCs. Source of these receptors: a man younger than 30 in good health. Some clones in this sample may be carry-over from other donors' samples. The CDR3 runs from the conserved cysteine through the conserved F or W. The D gene is left open where the match is weak. A row's size may be missing; if present it is once, few, many or a size class.

clone size,V gene,J gene,D gene,CDR3 DNA,CDR3 protein
NA,TRBV7-3,TRBJ2-2,TRBD2,TGTGCCAGCAGCCTAGGGACTAGCGGGAGTGGCACCGGGGAGCTGTTTTTT,CASSLGTSGSGTGELFF
few,TRBV5-6,TRBJ2-1,NA,TGTGCCAGCAGCTTGGGGGTCGAGCCAGACAATGAGCAGTTCTTC,CASSLGVEPDNEQFF
NA,TRBV4-1,TRBJ1-3,TRBD1,TGCGCCAGCAGCCAAGGCGGACGACAGGGGGCTGGAAACACCATATATTTT,CASSQGGRQGAGNTIYF
NA,TRBV21-1,TRBJ2-7,NA,TGTGCCAGCAGCAAAAGGCCCCCCTACGAGCAGTACTTC,CASSKRPPYEQYF
NA,TRBV9,TRBJ2-3,NA,TGTGCCAGCAGCGTAGACAGGGTTAATACGCAGTATTTT,CASSVDRVNTQYF
many,TRBV19,TRBJ2-1,NA,TGTGCCAGTAGTATAGGTTTAGGACGGGAGTGTGAGCAGTTCTTC,CASSIGLGRECEQFF
NA,TRBV27,TRBJ1-2,TRBD1,TGTGCCAGCAGCCGCGACAGGGGTCAAGCTAACTATGGCTACACCTTC,CASSRDRGQANYGYTF
NA,TRBV5-5,TRBJ1-5,NA,TGTGCCAGCAGCTTGGTGGCAGGTAGTTCCGTCCAGCCCCAGCATTTT,CASSLVAGSSVQPQHF
NA,TRBV7-7,TRBJ2-5,TRBD2,TGTGCCAGCAGCTTAGCTGGGGGGGGACAGACCCAGTACTTC,CASSLAGGGQTQYF
NA,TRBV6-5,TRBJ1-2,NA,TGTGCCAGTCGTGGGGAGGGTAAATATGGCTACACCTTC,CASRGEGKYGYTF
NA,TRBV6-5,TRBJ2-5,TRBD2,TGTGCCAGCAGAATCCCGGGGGGGACGGAGACCCAGTACTTC,CASRIPGGTETQYF
many,TRBV19,TRBJ2-3,TRBD2,TGTGCCAGTAGTATGAGTCACACTAGCGGTTTCACAGATACGCAGTATTTT,CASSMSHTSGFTDTQYF
NA,TRBV9,TRBJ2-2,NA,TGTGCCAGCAGCGTAGACCCCCACGGGGAGCTGTTTTTT,CASSVDPHGELFF
many,TRBV18,TRBJ1-5,NA,TGTGCCAGCTCACCGACGGGCAATCAGCCCCAGCATTTT,CASSPTGNQPQHF
NA,TRBV28,TRBJ2-7,NA,TGTGCCAGCAGCATCCGGACGGTTTACGAGCAGTACTTC,CASSIRTVYEQYF
NA,TRBV7-2,TRBJ2-1,NA,TGTGCCAGCAGCGGGTCACTCGCGGGGCTCCAGTTCTTC,CASSGSLAGLQFF
NA,TRBV2,TRBJ2-3,NA,TGTGCCAGCACCGGGGACCAGGGTACGCAGTATTTT,CASTGDQGTQYF
once,TRBV30,TRBJ1-5,NA,TGTGCCTGGAGATTAGGTCCAAATCAGCCCCAGCATTTT,CAWRLGPNQPQHF
NA,TRBV6-1,TRBJ1-1,NA,TGTGCCAGCAGTGAAGCGAACCAGGCTGAAGCTTTCTTT,CASSEANQAEAFF
NA,TRBV14,TRBJ2-7,TRBD1,TGTGCCAGCAGCCCCGACAGGGACCTACGTGTGCAGTACTTC,CASSPDRDLRVQYF
NA,TRBV7-6,TRBJ2-7,NA,TGTGCCAGCAGCGCCACGATCAGGGGGGGCTCCTACGAGCAGTACTTC,CASSATIRGGSYEQYF
NA,TRBV7-2,TRBJ2-3,TRBD2,TGTGCCAGCAGTACTAGCGGGAGTGCGAGGGATACGCAGTATTTT,CASSTSGSARDTQYF
NA,TRBV18,TRBJ2-7,NA,TGTGCCAGCTCCCCTGCGGCATCCTACGAGCAGTACTTC,CASSPAASYEQYF
NA,TRBV28,TRBJ1-5,NA,TGTGCCAGCAGTTCCGGGCCAGGGGCTCCCTATAGCAATCAGCCCCAGCATTTT,CASSSGPGAPYSNQPQHF
few,TRBV21-1,TRBJ1-4,NA,TGTGCCAGCAGGAGCTTTGCAATCGTTTTT,CASRSFAIVF
NA,TRBV28,TRBJ2-5,NA,TGTGCCAGCAGGGTAAGGAGGGGGCTCCAAGAGACCCAGTACTTC,CASRVRRGLQETQYF
few,TRBV7-6,TRBJ2-7,TRBD2,TGTGCCAGCAGCTTGGACACCTCGGGGGGTAGCGGGACTTACGAGCAGTACTTC,CASSLDTSGGSGTYEQYF
once,TRBV10-1,TRBJ2-7,NA,TGCGCCAGAGCGGATACCTCCTACGAGCAGTACTTC,CARADTSYEQYF
NA,TRBV11-3,TRBJ2-1,NA,TGTGCCAGCAGCTTATCAGGGGAGGAGCAGTTCTTC,CASSLSGEEQFF
NA,TRBV18,TRBJ2-7,NA,TGTGCCAGCTCACCGGGGGCGCAACAACGCTACGAGCAGTACTTC,CASSPGAQQRYEQYF
NA,TRBV6-5,TRBJ2-7,NA,TGTGCCAGCACCCAAGCCCATTCCTACGAGCAGTACTTC,CASTQAHSYEQYF
NA,TRBV5-1,TRBJ2-5,TRBD2,TGCGCCAGCAGCTCACTAGCGGGAGTTGTTGAGACCCAGTACTTC,CASSSLAGVVETQYF
NA,TRBV30,TRBJ1-2,NA,TGTGCCAATGGAGATGGCTACACCTTC,CANGDGYTF
few,TRBV5-4,TRBJ2-3,TRBD1,TGTGCCAGCAGAGCGGACAGGGGCTTCAAGGATACGCAGTATTTT,CASRADRGFKDTQYF
NA,TRBV5-1,TRBJ1-4,TRBD1,TGCGCCAGCAGCCTCCGAAGACAGGGTGCTAATGAAAAACTGTTTTTT,CASSLRRQGANEKLFF
NA,TRBV2,TRBJ1-2,NA,TGTGCCAGCATTAGGTCTCCCGACTATGGCTACACCTTC,CASIRSPDYGYTF
NA,TRBV7-2,TRBJ2-7,NA,TGTGCCAGCAGCTTAAGGCAGGGGCGGGATGAGCAGTACTTC,CASSLRQGRDEQYF
NA,TRBV15,TRBJ1-2,NA,TGTGCCACCAGCAGAGAAGGAGGATTCTATGGCTACACCTTC,CATSREGGFYGYTF
few,TRBV6-5,TRBJ2-2,NA,TGTGCCAGCAGTGGGCAGCACACCGGGGAGCTGTTTTTT,CASSGQHTGELFF
once,TRBV18,TRBJ2-7,NA,TGTGCCAGCTCACCTACCCCAACACCCGAGGGCTACGAGCAGTACTTC,CASSPTPTPEGYEQYF
NA,TRBV5-4,TRBJ2-1,NA,TGTGCCAGCAAGCCGCCAGGAGGCCATACTAATGAGCAGTTCTTC,CASKPPGGHTNEQFF
NA,TRBV19,TRBJ2-7,NA,TGTGCCAGTAGTATGGTCCTAGTTGATGCCTACGAGCAGTACTTC,CASSMVLVDAYEQYF
many,TRBV10-3,TRBJ2-5,TRBD2,TGTGCCATCAGCCTCGGACTAGCGGAGGGGGAAGACAAAGAGACCCAGTACTTC,CAISLGLAEGEDKETQYF
NA,TRBV20-1,TRBJ2-1,NA,TGCAGTGCCTTCGAAGCCAATGAGCAGTTCTTC,CSAFEANEQFF
NA,TRBV29-1,TRBJ2-7,NA,TGCAGCGCCCTGGTAGCGGATAGCTCCTACGAGCAGTACTTC,CSALVADSSYEQYF
NA,TRBV9,TRBJ2-3,TRBD2,TGTGCCAGCAGGCCAGCGGGAGGGAGCACAGATACGCAGTATTTT,CASRPAGGSTDTQYF
NA,TRBV7-2,TRBJ2-5,NA,TGTGCCAGCAGCTTAGACGGCCGCTTCGGGGAGACCCAGTACTTC,CASSLDGRFGETQYF
NA,TRBV7-9,TRBJ2-2,NA,TGTGCCAGCAGCCCACTAGCACGGGAGCTGTTTTTT,CASSPLARELFF
NA,TRBV5-6,TRBJ1-3,NA,TGTGCCAGCAGCGTAGGACCGACCTCTGGAAACACCATATATTTT,CASSVGPTSGNTIYF
NA,TRBV5-6,TRBJ2-2,NA,TGTGCCAGCAGCTCCCGAAAGGCGGGAAGAGCCACCGGGGAGCTGTTTTTT,CASSSRKAGRATGELFF
NA,TRBV19,TRBJ2-5,NA,TGTGCCAGTAGTATGGGATCGGTGGTCGGGGAGACCCAGTACTTC,CASSMGSVVGETQYF
NA,TRBV7-9,TRBJ2-5,TRBD2,TGTGCCAGCAGCTTAGGGGCTAGCGGGACGGAGACCCAGTACTTC,CASSLGASGTETQYF
many,TRBV27,TRBJ1-2,NA,TGTGCCAGCAGTTTAAGACAGTCGATCCGTGAGGGCTACACCTTC,CASSLRQSIREGYTF
NA,TRBV7-3,TRBJ2-7,TRBD2,TGTGCCAGCAGCCAGGGAGGGGCAGGGAGCTCCTACGAGCAGTACTTC,CASSQGGAGSSYEQYF
few,TRBV27,TRBJ2-1,NA,TGTGCCAGCAGTTCAAGATCCCCCGTTGGAGATGAGCAGTTCTTC,CASSSRSPVGDEQFF
NA,TRBV7-9,TRBJ2-7,TRBD2,TGTGCCAGCAGACCACTAGCGGGAGTCTACGAGCAGTACTTC,CASRPLAGVYEQYF